The sequence of this T cell receptor beta chain was determined in a study of blood T cell repertoires in COVID-19. The method was immunoSEQ multiplex PCR; TCRdb's version includes in-frame clones alone and lacks a portion of them. The sample comprises 200,000 to 300,000 clones, approximately 86% of which are singletons, and 5% to 7% rests with the top ten. Looked up from germline, CDR1 is MNHNY and CDR2 is SVGAGI (reference sequence). The germline V and J ends were trimmed by 4 bases and 3 bases, with 15 bases remaining between them. The CDR3 loop spans 15 amino acids. The genes are TRBV6-6 and TRBJ1-2; maybe TRBD1 (5 bases). The clonotype originates from a woman aged 55 to 70 with active or convalescent COVID-19. The sequenced material came from peripheral blood. The CDR3 sequence is CASSSSGGEDYGYTF. The CDR3 nucleotides are TGTGCCAGCAGTTCCTCCGGGGGGGAGGACTATGGCTACACCTTC.